The rows below give T cell receptor beta chains drawn from one sample of a study of T cell responses to AZD1222 COVID-19 vaccine. Produced via immunoSEQ multiplex PCR; TCRdb's table is partial and in-frame only. The repertoire has approximately 81,000 clones, roughly 80% of them found once; the top ten carry 1.3%. The material was peripheral blood, obtained 28 days after the second AZD1222 dose. All receptors derive from an adult who received the AZD1222 COVID-19 vaccine. The CDR3 runs from the conserved cysteine through the conserved F or W. Fields, in order: J gene, V gene, clone size, D gene, CDR3 DNA, CDR3 protein. The D gene is left open where the match is weak. Not all rows give a size; the values are once, few, many and, for expanded clones, a class.

j_call: TRBJ1-1
v_call: TRBV12-3/TRBV12-4
clone_size: few
d_call: .
cdr3_nt: TGTGCCAGCAGTTTAATCGAGGAAGCTTTCTTT
cdr3_aa: CASSLIEEAFF

j_call: TRBJ1-2
v_call: TRBV5-1
clone_size: .
d_call: .
cdr3_nt: TGCGCCAGCAGCTTGGACCGTAACTATGGCTACACCTTC
cdr3_aa: CASSLDRNYGYTF

j_call: TRBJ1-5
v_call: TRBV3-1/TRBV3-2
clone_size: .
d_call: .
cdr3_nt: TGTGCCAGCAGCCAAGGCAATCAGCCCCAGCATTTT
cdr3_aa: CASSQGNQPQHF

j_call: TRBJ1-4
v_call: TRBV19
clone_size: .
d_call: .
cdr3_nt: TGTGCCAGTAGCCCTGGGCACGGCAAGGGGGAAAAACTGTTTTTT
cdr3_aa: CASSPGHGKGEKLFF

j_call: TRBJ1-5
v_call: TRBV28
clone_size: once
d_call: TRBD1
cdr3_nt: TGTGCCAGCAGTCTAGAGAGACCCAGGACAGGGGGCAATCAGCCCCAGCATTTT
cdr3_aa: CASSLERPRTGGNQPQHF

j_call: TRBJ2-1
v_call: TRBV20-1
clone_size: .
d_call: TRBD2
cdr3_nt: TGCAGTGCTAGTACGAGCGGGAGGGGTGAGCAGTTCTTC
cdr3_aa: CSASTSGRGEQFF

j_call: TRBJ1-4
v_call: TRBV28
clone_size: .
d_call: .
cdr3_nt: TGTGCCAGCAGCCCTTCCGGGGGCTGGAATGAAAAACTGTTTTTT
cdr3_aa: CASSPSGGWNEKLFF

j_call: TRBJ2-1
v_call: TRBV6-5
clone_size: once
d_call: TRBD2
cdr3_nt: TGTGCCAGCAGTTACTCGACAGCGGGAGCAAACAATGAGCAGTTCTTC
cdr3_aa: CASSYSTAGANNEQFF

j_call: TRBJ1-4
v_call: TRBV18
clone_size: .
d_call: TRBD1
cdr3_nt: TGTGCCAGCTCGTCTTCACCGGGACAGTTTAATGAAAAACTGTTTTTT
cdr3_aa: CASSSSPGQFNEKLFF

j_call: TRBJ2-7
v_call: TRBV27
clone_size: .
d_call: .
cdr3_nt: TGTGCCAGCAGTTTATTTGCACTTGGGGGGGAGCAGTACTTC
cdr3_aa: CASSLFALGGEQYF

j_call: TRBJ2-1
v_call: TRBV3-1/TRBV3-2
clone_size: .
d_call: TRBD2
cdr3_nt: TGTGCCAGCAGCCCAGGACTAGCGGGGAACAATGAGCAGTTCTTC
cdr3_aa: CASSPGLAGNNEQFF

j_call: TRBJ2-3
v_call: TRBV7-9
clone_size: medium-sized
d_call: TRBD2
cdr3_nt: TGTGCCAGCAGCCTAGCGGGGGATAGCACAGATACGCAGTATTTT
cdr3_aa: CASSLAGDSTDTQYF

j_call: TRBJ2-1
v_call: TRBV2
clone_size: .
d_call: TRBD1
cdr3_nt: TGTGCCAGCAGTGCAGGACAGGGGATCTCCTACAATGAGCAGTTCTTC
cdr3_aa: CASSAGQGISYNEQFF

j_call: TRBJ1-1
v_call: TRBV30
clone_size: .
d_call: .
cdr3_nt: TGTGCCTGGAGTGTTAGGTCAGACACTGAAGCTTTCTTT
cdr3_aa: CAWSVRSDTEAFF

j_call: TRBJ2-1
v_call: TRBV19
clone_size: .
d_call: .
cdr3_nt: TGTGCCAGTAGTATAAGAGGTTACGGAGATGAGCAGTTCTTC
cdr3_aa: CASSIRGYGDEQFF

j_call: TRBJ1-6
v_call: TRBV7-6
clone_size: .
d_call: .
cdr3_nt: TGTGCCAGCAGCCCCTCTGGAGGGGATGGTTCACCCCTCCACTTT
cdr3_aa: CASSPSGGDGSPLHF

j_call: TRBJ1-2
v_call: TRBV5-1
clone_size: .
d_call: .
cdr3_nt: TGCGCCAGCAATCCAGACTCTAACTATGGCTACACCTTC
cdr3_aa: CASNPDSNYGYTF

j_call: TRBJ1-5
v_call: TRBV27
clone_size: once
d_call: TRBD1
cdr3_nt: TGTGCCAGCAGTTTAAGGGGGACAGGGGGCTATCAGCCCCAGCATTTT
cdr3_aa: CASSLRGTGGYQPQHF

j_call: TRBJ1-2
v_call: TRBV6-5
clone_size: once
d_call: TRBD1
cdr3_nt: TGTGCCAGCAGCTTACAGGGGGCAAACTATGGCTACACCTTC
cdr3_aa: CASSLQGANYGYTF

j_call: TRBJ1-2
v_call: TRBV6-5
clone_size: .
d_call: .
cdr3_nt: TGTGCCAGCACCCAGTTGCGGGTACTCTATGGCTACACCTTC
cdr3_aa: CASTQLRVLYGYTF

j_call: TRBJ1-3
v_call: TRBV2
clone_size: .
d_call: TRBD1
cdr3_nt: TGTGCCAGCAGTGCCGACAGGGGGTCTGGAAACACCATATATTTT
cdr3_aa: CASSADRGSGNTIYF

j_call: TRBJ1-1
v_call: TRBV4-3
clone_size: .
d_call: .
cdr3_nt: TGCGCCAGCAGCCCCCATCTTGGAGGGGGAGCTGAAGCTTTCTTT
cdr3_aa: CASSPHLGGGAEAFF

j_call: TRBJ2-7
v_call: TRBV3-1/TRBV3-2
clone_size: .
d_call: TRBD1
cdr3_nt: TGTGCCAGCAGCCGTAGACAGGGGGCCCACGAGCAGTACTTC
cdr3_aa: CASSRRQGAHEQYF

j_call: TRBJ2-7
v_call: TRBV7-3
clone_size: .
d_call: TRBD2
cdr3_nt: TGTGCCAGCAGCTCGTCTAGCGGGACGGACTACGAGCAGTACTTC
cdr3_aa: CASSSSSGTDYEQYF

j_call: TRBJ2-1
v_call: TRBV7-2
clone_size: .
d_call: .
cdr3_nt: TGTGCCAGCAGCTTAAGGGCCTCGGCGAATGAGCAGTTCTTC
cdr3_aa: CASSLRASANEQFF

j_call: TRBJ2-4
v_call: TRBV6-5
clone_size: .
d_call: .
cdr3_nt: TGTGCCAGCAGTTACTCCGGCCTAGAGGCCAAAAACATTCAGTACTTC
cdr3_aa: CASSYSGLEAKNIQYF

j_call: TRBJ2-1
v_call: TRBV10-3
clone_size: .
d_call: TRBD1
cdr3_nt: TGTGCCACCCAAGTCCAGGGGGCCTACAATGAGCAGTTCTTC
cdr3_aa: CATQVQGAYNEQFF

j_call: TRBJ2-3
v_call: TRBV4-3
clone_size: .
d_call: TRBD2
cdr3_nt: TGCGCCAGCAGCCACGCGACTCTAGCGGGCGGACATGCAGATACGCAGTATTTT
cdr3_aa: CASSHATLAGGHADTQYF

j_call: TRBJ1-1
v_call: TRBV28
clone_size: .
d_call: .
cdr3_nt: TGTGCCACCTGGGACGGAGTCATGAACACTGAAGCTTTCTTT
cdr3_aa: CATWDGVMNTEAFF

j_call: TRBJ2-7
v_call: TRBV4-3
clone_size: .
d_call: .
cdr3_nt: TGCGCCAGCAGCCAAGAGACGGGCCCGGGAGTCTCCTACGAGCAGTACTTC
cdr3_aa: CASSQETGPGVSYEQYF

j_call: TRBJ1-2
v_call: TRBV28
clone_size: .
d_call: TRBD1
cdr3_nt: TGTGCCAGCAGTTGGACAGGCTATGGCTACACCTTC
cdr3_aa: CASSWTGYGYTF

j_call: TRBJ1-1
v_call: TRBV9
clone_size: .
d_call: .
cdr3_nt: TGTGCCAGCAGCCCGGACACCGAGGATACTGAAGCTTTCTTT
cdr3_aa: CASSPDTEDTEAFF

j_call: TRBJ2-1
v_call: TRBV29-1
clone_size: .
d_call: .
cdr3_nt: TGCAGCGTGCGGGTGGGGGGCCCGGGCCACAATGAGCAGTTCTTC
cdr3_aa: CSVRVGGPGHNEQFF

j_call: TRBJ1-1
v_call: TRBV19
clone_size: .
d_call: .
cdr3_nt: TGTGCCAGTAGTATAGTAAGCGGTTCGGGGAGAACTGAAGCTTTCTTT
cdr3_aa: CASSIVSGSGRTEAFF

j_call: TRBJ2-1
v_call: TRBV27
clone_size: .
d_call: .
cdr3_nt: TGTGCCAGCGGTCCCCCCGCTGGCAATGAGCAGTTCTTC
cdr3_aa: CASGPPAGNEQFF

j_call: TRBJ2-7
v_call: TRBV6-5
clone_size: .
d_call: .
cdr3_nt: TGTGCCAGCAGTTACACCACAGGGGGGGACGAGCAGTACTTC
cdr3_aa: CASSYTTGGDEQYF

j_call: TRBJ1-1
v_call: TRBV28
clone_size: .
d_call: .
cdr3_nt: TGTGCCAGCAGAGAGAACACTGAAGCTTTCTTT
cdr3_aa: CASRENTEAFF

j_call: TRBJ2-1
v_call: TRBV12-3/TRBV12-4
clone_size: .
d_call: .
cdr3_nt: TGTGCCAGCAGTTCTGGGGGCAATGAGCAGTTCTTC
cdr3_aa: CASSSGGNEQFF

j_call: TRBJ2-2
v_call: TRBV5-4
clone_size: .
d_call: TRBD2
cdr3_nt: TGTGCCAGCAGCCGCGGAGGACTAGCGGGGAACACCGGGGAGCTGTTTTTT
cdr3_aa: CASSRGGLAGNTGELFF

j_call: TRBJ2-5
v_call: TRBV9
clone_size: .
d_call: .
cdr3_nt: TGTGCCAGCAGCGTAGGAGCTAGCGCACAAGAGACCCAGTACTTC
cdr3_aa: CASSVGASAQETQYF

j_call: TRBJ2-1
v_call: TRBV9
clone_size: .
d_call: TRBD2
cdr3_nt: TGTGCCAGCAGCGGCGGGACTAGCGGTTACAATGAGCAGTTCTTC
cdr3_aa: CASSGGTSGYNEQFF